A single T cell receptor (beta chain) is shown here with its context. Method: immunoSEQ multiplex PCR; TCRdb's copy keeps in-frame clones and lacks some. The profile shows approximately 60,000 clones, more than 75% of them singletons. This CDR3 is 15 amino acids long. V lost 5 bases, J lost 10 bases, and 9 bases stayed unmatched. Per germline, CDR1 MNHEY and CDR2 SVGAGI. This specimen belongs to a study of T cell responses to AZD1222 COVID-19 vaccine. The J gene is TRBJ2-7, the V gene TRBV6-5; 15 nucleotides match TRBD2. The sample here was peripheral blood, taken on day 0 of AZD1222 vaccination. The receptor comes from an adult in good health. The CDR3 DNA is TGTGCCAGCAGTACAAGAGGGACTAGCGGGAGGAGACAGTACTTC. This gives the protein CASSTRGTSGRRQYF.